This T cell receptor beta chain was captured in a study of blood T cell repertoires in COVID-19. Study-wide context: Italy, Spain and the United States were the sources of the convalescent and acute COVID-19 samples.

Per the germline V gene, CDR1 is LNHDA and CDR2 is SQIVND (reference sequence). V was trimmed by 2 bases and J by 7 bases, leaving 9 bases between them. CDR3 length: 13 residues. Participants were aged about 18 to 90 years, lived in 20 to 30 US areas, and enrolled virtually. This clone was seen only a few times. The authors' processing: Reference gene primer amplification gave nucleated cell count estimates. Here immunoSEQ multiplex PCR was the method, and the copy in TCRdb shows in-frame clones only, minus some. From that table come the V and J calls and clone size; the DNA was used to work out D and trimming. This sample carries approximately 290,000 clones, about 93% of them seen once, and the ten largest clones take roughly 1.1%.

The chain recombines TRBV19 with TRBJ1-5; TRBD1 might be the D (5 bases). The sequence derives from a woman aged 25-40 years who had recovered from COVID-19. The sample taken for sequencing was PBMCs or T cells enriched from blood (not recorded which). CDR3 loop: CASSIQGRQPQHF. The DNA of the CDR3 is TGTGCCAGTAGTATACAGGGCCGACAGCCCCAGCATTTT.